This T cell receptor beta chain appears in the sequencing data of a study of T-cell memory formation after mild COVID-19. Study-wide context: Largely donor-specific TCR clusters were found.

General study points: Shrinking CD4+ clones resided mostly in CM and EM, and CD8+ ones in EMRA.

Germline V gene sequence: CDR1 MGHDK, CDR2 SYGVNS. J gave up 1 base and V 2 bases, and 5 bases lay outside the gene matches. This CDR3 has 15 residues. Researchers used 5'RACE with constant-segment primers to make TCR alpha and TCR beta cDNA libraries that carry sample barcodes and UMIs. TCRdb itself ran the 5' RACE reads through MiXCR, one entry per CDR3 protein. The data show 350,000 to 500,000 distinct CDR3 sequences, with 20% seen just once and around 9.2% held by the top ten. To note about this clonotype: Its specificity is unknown.

The rearrangement links TRBV25-1 to TRBJ2-7; TRBD1 agrees at 7 bases. Sequenced: PBMCs or a T cell subset sorted from them (not recorded which). This receptor was identified in an adult woman who had mild COVID-19 (a few samples of this study predate the infection). Cell type and time point are not known. The CDR3 coding sequence is TGTGCCAGCAGTGAAGGCGCAGGGGGATCCTACGAGCAGTACTTC. Translated, it gives CASSEGAGGSYEQYF.